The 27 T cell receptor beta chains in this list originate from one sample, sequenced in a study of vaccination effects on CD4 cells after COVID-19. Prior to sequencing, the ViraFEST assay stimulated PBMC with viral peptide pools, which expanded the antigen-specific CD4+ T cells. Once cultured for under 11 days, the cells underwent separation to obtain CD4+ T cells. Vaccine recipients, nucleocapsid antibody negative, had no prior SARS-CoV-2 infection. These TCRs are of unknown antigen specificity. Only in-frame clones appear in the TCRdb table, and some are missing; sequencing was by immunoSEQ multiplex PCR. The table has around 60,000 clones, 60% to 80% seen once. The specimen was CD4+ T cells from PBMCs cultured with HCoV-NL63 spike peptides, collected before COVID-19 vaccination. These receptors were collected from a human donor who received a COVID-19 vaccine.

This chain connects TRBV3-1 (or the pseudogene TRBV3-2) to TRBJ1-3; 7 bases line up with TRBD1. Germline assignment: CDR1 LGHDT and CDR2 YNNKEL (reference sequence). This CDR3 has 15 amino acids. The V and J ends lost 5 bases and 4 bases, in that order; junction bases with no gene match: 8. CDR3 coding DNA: TGTGCCAGCAGCTCACAGGGGAGCCGCGGAAACACCATATATTTT. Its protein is CASSSQGSRGNTIYF.

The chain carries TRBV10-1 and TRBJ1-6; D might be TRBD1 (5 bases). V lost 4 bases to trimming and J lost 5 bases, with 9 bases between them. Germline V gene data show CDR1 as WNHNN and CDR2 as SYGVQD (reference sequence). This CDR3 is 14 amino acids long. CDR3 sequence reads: CASSVGRNNSPLHF. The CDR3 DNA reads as TGCGCCAGCAGTGTGGGACGGAATAATTCACCCCTCCACTTT.

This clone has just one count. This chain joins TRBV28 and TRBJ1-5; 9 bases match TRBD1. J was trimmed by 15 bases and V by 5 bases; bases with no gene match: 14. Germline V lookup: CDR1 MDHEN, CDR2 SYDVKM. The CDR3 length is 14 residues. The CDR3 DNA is TGTGCCAGCAGTCCGGGACAGGGCGTCGAGTTGGCGCATTTT. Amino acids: CASSPGQGVELAHF.

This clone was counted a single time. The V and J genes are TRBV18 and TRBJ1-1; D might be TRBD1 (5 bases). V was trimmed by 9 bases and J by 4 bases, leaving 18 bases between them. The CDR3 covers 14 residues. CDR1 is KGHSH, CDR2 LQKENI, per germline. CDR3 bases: TGTGCCAGTCAACCGGGTGCGGGGCCCACTGAAGCTTTCTTT. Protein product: CASQPGAGPTEAFF.

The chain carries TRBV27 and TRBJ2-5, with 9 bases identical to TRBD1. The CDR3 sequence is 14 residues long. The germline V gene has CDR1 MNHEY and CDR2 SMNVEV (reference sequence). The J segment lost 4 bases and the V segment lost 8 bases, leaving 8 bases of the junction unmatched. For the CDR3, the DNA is TGTGCCAGCGCAGAGCAGACAGGGGGAGAGACCCAGTACTTC. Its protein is CASAEQTGGETQYF.

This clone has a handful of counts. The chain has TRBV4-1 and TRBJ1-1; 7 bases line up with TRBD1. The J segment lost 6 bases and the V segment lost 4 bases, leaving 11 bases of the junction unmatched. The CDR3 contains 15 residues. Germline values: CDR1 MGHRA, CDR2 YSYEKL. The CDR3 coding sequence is TGCGCCAGCAGCCCCCTGACAGGGTTTAACGCTGAAGCTTTCTTT. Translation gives CASSPLTGFNAEAFF.

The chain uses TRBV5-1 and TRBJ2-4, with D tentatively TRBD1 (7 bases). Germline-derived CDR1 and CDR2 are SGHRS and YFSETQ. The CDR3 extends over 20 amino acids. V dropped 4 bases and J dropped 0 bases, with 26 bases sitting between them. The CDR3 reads CASSPEGASGRFIAKNIQYF. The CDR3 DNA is TGCGCCAGCAGCCCAGAGGGGGCGAGCGGGCGCTTTATAGCCAAAAACATTCAGTACTTC.

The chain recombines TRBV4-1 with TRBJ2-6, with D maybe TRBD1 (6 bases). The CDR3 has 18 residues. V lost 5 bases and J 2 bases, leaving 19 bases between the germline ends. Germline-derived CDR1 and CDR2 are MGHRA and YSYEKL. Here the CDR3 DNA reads TGCGCCAGCAGCTACACACCACAGGGTGCCACTGGGGCCAACGTCCTGACTTTC. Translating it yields CASSYTPQGATGANVLTF.

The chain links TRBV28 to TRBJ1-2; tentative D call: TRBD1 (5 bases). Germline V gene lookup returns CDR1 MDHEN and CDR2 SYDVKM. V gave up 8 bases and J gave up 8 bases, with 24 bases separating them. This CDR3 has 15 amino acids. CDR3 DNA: TGTGCCAGCGGGCTGGTGGAGGGGCTGATGGGAGGCTACACCTTC. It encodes CASGLVEGLMGGYTF.

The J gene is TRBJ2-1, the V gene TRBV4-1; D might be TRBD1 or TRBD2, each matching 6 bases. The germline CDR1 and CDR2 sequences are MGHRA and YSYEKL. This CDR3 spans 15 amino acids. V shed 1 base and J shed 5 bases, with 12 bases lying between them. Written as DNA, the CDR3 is TGCGCCAGCAGCCAAGGGAGGGGGGTGAACAATGAGCAGTTCTTC. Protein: CASSQGRGVNNEQFF.

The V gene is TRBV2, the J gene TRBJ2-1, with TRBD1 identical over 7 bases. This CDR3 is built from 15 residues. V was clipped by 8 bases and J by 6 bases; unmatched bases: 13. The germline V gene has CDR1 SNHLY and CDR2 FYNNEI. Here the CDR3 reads CASQIVRTGLNEQFF. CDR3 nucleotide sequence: TGTGCCAGCCAGATAGTACGGACAGGCCTCAATGAGCAGTTCTTC.

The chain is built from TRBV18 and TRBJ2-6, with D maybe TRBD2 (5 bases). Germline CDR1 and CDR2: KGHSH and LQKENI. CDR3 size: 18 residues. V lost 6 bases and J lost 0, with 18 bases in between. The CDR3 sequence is CASSPRVDGLSGANVLTF. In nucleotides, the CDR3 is TGTGCCAGCTCCCCTAGGGTGGACGGACTCTCTGGGGCCAACGTCCTGACTTTC.

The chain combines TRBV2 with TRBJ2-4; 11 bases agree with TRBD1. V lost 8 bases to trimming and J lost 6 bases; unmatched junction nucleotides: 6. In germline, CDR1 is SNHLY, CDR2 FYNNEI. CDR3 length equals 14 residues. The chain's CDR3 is CASGQGAQRNIQYF. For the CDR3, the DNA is TGTGCCAGCGGACAGGGGGCGCAGAGAAACATTCAGTACTTC.

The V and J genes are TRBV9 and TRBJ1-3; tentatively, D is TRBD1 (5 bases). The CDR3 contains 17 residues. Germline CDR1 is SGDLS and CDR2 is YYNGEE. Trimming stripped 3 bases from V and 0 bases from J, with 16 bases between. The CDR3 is CASSGAFGASSGNTIYF. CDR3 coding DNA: TGTGCCAGCAGCGGAGCCTTTGGGGCGAGCTCTGGAAACACCATATATTTT. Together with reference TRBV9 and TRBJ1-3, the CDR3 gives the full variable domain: DSGVTQTPKHLITATGQRVTLRCSPRSGDLSVYWYQQSLDQGLQFLIQYYNGEERAKGNILERFSAQQFPDLHSELNLSSLELGDSALYFCASSGAFGASSGNTIYFGEGSWLTVV.

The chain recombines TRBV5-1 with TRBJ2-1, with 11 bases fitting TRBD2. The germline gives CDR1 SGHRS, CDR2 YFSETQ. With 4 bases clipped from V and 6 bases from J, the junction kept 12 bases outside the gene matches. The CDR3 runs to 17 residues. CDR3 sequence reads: CASSHSGGAGEVNEQFF. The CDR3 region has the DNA TGCGCCAGCAGCCATAGCGGGGGGGCCGGGGAGGTCAATGAGCAGTTCTTC.

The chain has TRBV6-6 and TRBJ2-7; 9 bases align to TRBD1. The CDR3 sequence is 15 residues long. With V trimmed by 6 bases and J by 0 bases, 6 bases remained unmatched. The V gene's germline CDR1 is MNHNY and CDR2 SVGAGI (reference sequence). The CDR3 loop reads CASRGDRVNSYEQYV. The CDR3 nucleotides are TGTGCCAGCAGAGGGGACAGGGTGAACTCCTACGAGCAGTACGTC.

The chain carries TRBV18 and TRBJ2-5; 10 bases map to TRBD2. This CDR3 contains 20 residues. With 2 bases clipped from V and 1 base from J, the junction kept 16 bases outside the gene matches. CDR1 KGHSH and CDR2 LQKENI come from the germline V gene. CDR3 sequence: CASSPSLTYIGLAVQETQYF. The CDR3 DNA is TGTGCCAGCTCACCAAGTCTTACCTACATCGGACTAGCGGTCCAAGAGACCCAGTACTTC.

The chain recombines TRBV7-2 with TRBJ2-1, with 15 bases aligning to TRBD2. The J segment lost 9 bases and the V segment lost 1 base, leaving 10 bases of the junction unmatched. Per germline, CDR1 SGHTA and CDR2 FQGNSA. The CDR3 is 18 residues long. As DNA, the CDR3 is TGTGCCAGCAGCTTAGTTCATCGGACTAGCGGGGGGGCCGGTGAGCAGTTCTTC. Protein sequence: CASSLVHRTSGGAGEQFF.

CDR3 loop: CASSSTTDTQYF. In DNA form, the CDR3 reads TGTGCCAGCAGCTCGACAACAGATACGCAGTATTTT. This chain links TRBV5-4 with TRBJ2-3; D not resolved. Germline V lookup: CDR1 SGHNT, CDR2 YYREEE (reference sequence). There are 12 residues in the CDR3. Trimming cost V 3 bases and J 3 bases, with 5 bases left between them.

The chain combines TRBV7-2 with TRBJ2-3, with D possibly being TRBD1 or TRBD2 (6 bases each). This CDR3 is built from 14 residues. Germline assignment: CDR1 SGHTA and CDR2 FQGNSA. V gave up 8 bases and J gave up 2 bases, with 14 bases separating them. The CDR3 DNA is TGTGCCAGCCGTAAGGGGGGCACCACAGATACGCAGTATTTT. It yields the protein CASRKGGTTDTQYF. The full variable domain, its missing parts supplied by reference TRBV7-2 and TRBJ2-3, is GAGVSQSPSNKVTEKGKDVELRCDPISGHTALYWYRQSLGQGLEFLIYFQGNSAPDKSGLPSDRFSAERTGGSVSTLTIQRTQQEDSAVYLCASRKGGTTDTQYFGPGTRLTVL.

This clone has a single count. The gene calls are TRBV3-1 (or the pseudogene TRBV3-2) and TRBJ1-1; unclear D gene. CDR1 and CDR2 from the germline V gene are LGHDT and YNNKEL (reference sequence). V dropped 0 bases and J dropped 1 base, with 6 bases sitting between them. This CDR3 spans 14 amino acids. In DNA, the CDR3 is TGTGCCAGCAGCCAAGACCTCCAGAACACTGAAGCTTTCTTT. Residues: CASSQDLQNTEAFF.

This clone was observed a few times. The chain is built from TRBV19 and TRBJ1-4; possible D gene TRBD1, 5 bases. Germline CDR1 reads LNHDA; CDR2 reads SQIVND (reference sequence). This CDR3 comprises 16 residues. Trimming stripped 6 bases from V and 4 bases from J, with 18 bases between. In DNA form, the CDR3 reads TGTGCCAGTAGCATGCTACGTGGGGCGTTTAATGAAAAACTGTTTTTT. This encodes CASSMLRGAFNEKLFF.

CDR3 sequence: CASSQVMTPQETQYF. In DNA form, the CDR3 reads TGCGCCAGCAGCCAGGTGATGACACCACAAGAGACCCAGTACTTC. The chain couples TRBV4-1 to TRBJ2-5, with D unresolved. Germline V CDR1 and CDR2: MGHRA, YSYEKL. V was pared by 3 bases and J by 2 bases, with 13 bases between. This CDR3 contains 15 residues.

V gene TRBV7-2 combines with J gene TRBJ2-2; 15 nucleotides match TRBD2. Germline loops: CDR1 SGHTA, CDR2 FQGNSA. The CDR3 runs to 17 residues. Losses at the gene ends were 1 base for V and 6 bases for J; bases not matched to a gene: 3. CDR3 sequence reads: CASSLGTSGGAPGELFF. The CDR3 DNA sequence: TGTGCCAGCAGCTTAGGGACTAGCGGGGGGGCCCCCGGGGAGCTGTTTTTT.

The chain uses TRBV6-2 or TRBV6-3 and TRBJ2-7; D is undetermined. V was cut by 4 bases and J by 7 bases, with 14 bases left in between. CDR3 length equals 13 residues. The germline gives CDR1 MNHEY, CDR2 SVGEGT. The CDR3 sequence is CASSFYPGVEQYV. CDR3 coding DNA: TGTGCCAGCAGTTTTTATCCGGGCGTTGAGCAGTACGTC.

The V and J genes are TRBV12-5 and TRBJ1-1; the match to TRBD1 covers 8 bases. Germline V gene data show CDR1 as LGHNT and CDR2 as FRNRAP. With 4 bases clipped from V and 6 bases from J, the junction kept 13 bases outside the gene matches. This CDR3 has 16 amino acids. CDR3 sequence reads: CASGSRPGGTLSEAFF. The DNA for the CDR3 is TGTGCTAGTGGTTCTCGCCCAGGGGGCACGCTCTCTGAAGCTTTCTTT.

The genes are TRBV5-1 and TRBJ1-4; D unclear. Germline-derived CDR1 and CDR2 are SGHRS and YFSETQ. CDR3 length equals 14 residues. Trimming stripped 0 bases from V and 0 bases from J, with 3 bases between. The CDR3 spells CASSLEATNEKLFF. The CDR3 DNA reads TGCGCCAGCAGCTTGGAGGCAACTAATGAAAAACTGTTTTTT. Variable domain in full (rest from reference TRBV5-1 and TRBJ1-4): KAGVTQTPRYLIKTRGQQVTLSCSPISGHRSVSWYQQTPGQGLQFLFEYFSETQRNKGNFPGRFSGRQFSNSRSEMNVSTLELGDSALYLCASSLEATNEKLFFGSGTQLSVL.